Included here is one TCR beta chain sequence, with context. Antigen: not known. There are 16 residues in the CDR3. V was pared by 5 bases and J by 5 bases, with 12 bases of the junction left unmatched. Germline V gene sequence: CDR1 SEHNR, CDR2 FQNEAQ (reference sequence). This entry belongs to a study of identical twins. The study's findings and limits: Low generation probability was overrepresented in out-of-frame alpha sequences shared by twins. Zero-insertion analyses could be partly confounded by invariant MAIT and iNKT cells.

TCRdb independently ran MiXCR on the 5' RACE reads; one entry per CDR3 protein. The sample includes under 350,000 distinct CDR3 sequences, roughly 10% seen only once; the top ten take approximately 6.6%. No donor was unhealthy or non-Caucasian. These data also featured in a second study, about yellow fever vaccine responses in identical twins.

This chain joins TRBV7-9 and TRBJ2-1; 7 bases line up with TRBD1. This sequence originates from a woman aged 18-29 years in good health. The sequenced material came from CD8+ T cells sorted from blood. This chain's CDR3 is CASSTSWDSWDNEQFF. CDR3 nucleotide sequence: TGTGCCAGCAGCACCAGCTGGGACAGTTGGGACAATGAGCAGTTCTTC.